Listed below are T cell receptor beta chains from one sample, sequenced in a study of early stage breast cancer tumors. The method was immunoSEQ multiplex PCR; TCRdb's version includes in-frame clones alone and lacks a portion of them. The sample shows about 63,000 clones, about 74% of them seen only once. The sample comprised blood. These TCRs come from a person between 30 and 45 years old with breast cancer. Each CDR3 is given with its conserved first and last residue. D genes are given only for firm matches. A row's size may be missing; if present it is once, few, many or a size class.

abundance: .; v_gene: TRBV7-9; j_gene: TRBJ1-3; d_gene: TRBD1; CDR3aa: CASSSGQGAASGNTIYF; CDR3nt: TGTGCCAGCAGCTCGGGACAGGGGGCGGCTTCTGGAAACACCATATATTTT
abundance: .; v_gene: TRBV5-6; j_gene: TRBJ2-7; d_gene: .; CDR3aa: CASTGDGRDSYEQYF; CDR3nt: TGTGCCAGCACCGGGGATGGCAGGGACTCCTACGAGCAGTACTTC
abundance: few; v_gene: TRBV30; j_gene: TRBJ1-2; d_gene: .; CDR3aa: CAWNTGTPNYGYTF; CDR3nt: TGTGCCTGGAATACCGGGACTCCGAACTATGGCTACACCTTC
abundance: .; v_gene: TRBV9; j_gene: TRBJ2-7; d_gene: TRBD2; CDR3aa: CASSVGLAGLDEQYF; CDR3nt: TGTGCCAGCAGCGTAGGACTAGCGGGATTGGACGAGCAGTACTTC
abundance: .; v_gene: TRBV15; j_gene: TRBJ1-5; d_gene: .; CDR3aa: CATSRDRGADQPQHF; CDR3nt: TGTGCCACCAGCAGAGATCGGGGAGCTGATCAGCCCCAGCATTTT
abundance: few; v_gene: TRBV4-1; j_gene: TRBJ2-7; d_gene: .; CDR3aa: CASSPRSAYEQYF; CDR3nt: TGCGCCAGCAGCCCAAGATCTGCTTACGAGCAGTACTTC
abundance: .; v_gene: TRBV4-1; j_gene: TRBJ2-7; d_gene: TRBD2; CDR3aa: CASRPSGSYEQYF; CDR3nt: TGCGCCAGCCGGCCTAGCGGCTCCTACGAGCAGTACTTC
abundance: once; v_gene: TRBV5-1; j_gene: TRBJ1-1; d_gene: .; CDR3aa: CASARGGGNTEAFF; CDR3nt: TGCGCCAGCGCCAGGGGAGGTGGGAACACTGAAGCTTTCTTT
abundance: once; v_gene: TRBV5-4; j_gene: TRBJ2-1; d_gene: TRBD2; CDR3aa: CASSSLGLAVYNEQFF; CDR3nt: TGTGCCAGCAGCTCCCTGGGACTAGCGGTGTACAATGAGCAGTTCTTC
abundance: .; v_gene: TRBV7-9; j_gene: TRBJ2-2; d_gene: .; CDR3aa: CASSPEGTHHGTGELFF; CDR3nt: TGTGCCAGCAGCCCAGAAGGGACTCATCATGGGACCGGGGAGCTGTTTTTT
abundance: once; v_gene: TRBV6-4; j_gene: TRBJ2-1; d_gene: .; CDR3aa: CASSVSRQGYNEQFF; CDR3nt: TGTGCCAGCAGTGTGTCAAGGCAGGGCTACAATGAGCAGTTCTTC
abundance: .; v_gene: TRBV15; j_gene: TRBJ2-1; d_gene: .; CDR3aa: CATSRDQPKYSSYNEQFF; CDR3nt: TGTGCCACCAGCAGAGATCAGCCTAAATATAGTTCCTACAATGAGCAGTTCTTC
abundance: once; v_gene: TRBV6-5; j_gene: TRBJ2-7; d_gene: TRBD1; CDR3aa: CASSYSRQGIYEQYF; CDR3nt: TGTGCCAGCAGTTACTCTAGACAGGGGATCTACGAGCAGTACTTC
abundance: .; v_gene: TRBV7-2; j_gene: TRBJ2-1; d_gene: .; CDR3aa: CASSLLRNNEQFF; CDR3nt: TGTGCCAGCAGCTTACTCCGTAACAATGAGCAGTTCTTC
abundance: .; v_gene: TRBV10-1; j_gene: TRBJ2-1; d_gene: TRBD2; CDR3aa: CASSDPSGFPYNEQFF; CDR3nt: TGCGCCAGCAGTGATCCTAGCGGGTTCCCCTACAATGAGCAGTTCTTC
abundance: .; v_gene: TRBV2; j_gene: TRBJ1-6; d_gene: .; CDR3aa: CASSENSPLHF; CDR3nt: TGTGCCAGCAGTGAGAATTCACCCCTCCACTTT
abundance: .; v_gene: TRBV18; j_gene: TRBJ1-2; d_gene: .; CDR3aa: CASSPSGEGMGGYTF; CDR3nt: TGTGCCAGCTCACCATCGGGAGAGGGGATGGGAGGCTACACCTTC
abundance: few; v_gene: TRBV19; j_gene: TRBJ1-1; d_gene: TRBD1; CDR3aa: CASSIDLPGATGVNTEAFF; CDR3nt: TGTGCCAGTAGTATAGATTTACCAGGTGCGACAGGGGTGAACACTGAAGCTTTCTTT
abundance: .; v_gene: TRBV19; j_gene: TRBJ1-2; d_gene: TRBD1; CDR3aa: CASSTTGGAGDYGYTF; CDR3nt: TGTGCCAGTAGTACCACAGGGGGCGCGGGCGACTATGGCTACACCTTC
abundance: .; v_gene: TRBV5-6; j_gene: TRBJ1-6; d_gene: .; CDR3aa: CASSLGRNSPLHF; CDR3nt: TGTGCCAGCAGCTTAGGGCGGAATTCACCCCTCCACTTT
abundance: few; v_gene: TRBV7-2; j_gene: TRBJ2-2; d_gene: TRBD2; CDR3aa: CASSSTLAANTGELFF; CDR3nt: TGTGCCAGCAGCTCAACACTAGCGGCCAACACCGGGGAGCTGTTTTTT
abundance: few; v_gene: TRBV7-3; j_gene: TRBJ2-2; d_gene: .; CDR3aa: CASSLSTGPNTGELFF; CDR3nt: TGTGCCAGCAGCTTAAGTACAGGCCCGAACACCGGGGAGCTGTTTTTT
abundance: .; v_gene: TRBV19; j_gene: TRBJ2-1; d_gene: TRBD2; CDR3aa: CASRSGRTYYNEQFF; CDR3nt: TGTGCCAGTCGCAGCGGGAGAACTTACTACAATGAGCAGTTCTTC
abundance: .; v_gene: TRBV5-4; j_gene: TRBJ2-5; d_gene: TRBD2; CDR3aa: CASSSTLGTSGRRETQYF; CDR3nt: TGTGCCAGCAGTTCGACCCTGGGGACTAGCGGGAGGAGAGAGACCCAGTACTTC
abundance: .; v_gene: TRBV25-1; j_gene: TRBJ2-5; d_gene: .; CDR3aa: CASSEYSAALETQYF; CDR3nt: TGTGCCAGCAGTGAATACTCCGCGGCCCTAGAGACCCAGTACTTC
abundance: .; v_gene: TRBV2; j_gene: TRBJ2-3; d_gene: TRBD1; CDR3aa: CASSRDRSTDTQYF; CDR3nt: TGTGCCAGCAGTAGGGACAGGAGCACAGATACGCAGTATTTT
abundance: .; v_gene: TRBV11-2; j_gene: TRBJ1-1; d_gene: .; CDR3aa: CASSIYGETGIAFF; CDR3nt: TGTGCCAGCAGCATTTACGGGGAAACAGGGATAGCTTTCTTT
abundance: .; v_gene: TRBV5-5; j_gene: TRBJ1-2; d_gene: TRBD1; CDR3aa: CASSLVIAGGSSNYGYTF; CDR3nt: TGTGCCAGCAGCTTGGTGATCGCAGGGGGCAGCTCTAACTATGGCTACACCTTC
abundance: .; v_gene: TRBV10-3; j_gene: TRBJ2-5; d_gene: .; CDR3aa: CAISESGGGTQETQYF; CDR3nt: TGTGCCATCAGTGAGTCTGGCGGAGGGACCCAAGAGACCCAGTACTTC
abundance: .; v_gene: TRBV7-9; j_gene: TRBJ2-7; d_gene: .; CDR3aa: CASSLTPISYEQYF; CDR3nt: TGTGCCAGCAGCTTAACACCCATTTCGTACGAGCAGTACTTC
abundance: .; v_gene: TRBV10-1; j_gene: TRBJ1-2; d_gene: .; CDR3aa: CASSENRGVGYTF; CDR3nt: TGCGCCAGCAGTGAGAATCGCGGGGTTGGCTACACCTTC
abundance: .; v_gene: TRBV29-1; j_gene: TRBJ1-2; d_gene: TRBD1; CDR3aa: CSVTTGGTAGYTF; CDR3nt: TGCAGCGTTACGACAGGGGGGACTGCTGGCTACACCTTC
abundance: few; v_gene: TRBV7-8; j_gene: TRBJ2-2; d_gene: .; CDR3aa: CASSSILNTGELFF; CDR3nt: TGTGCCAGCAGCTCAATTCTGAACACCGGGGAGCTGTTTTTT
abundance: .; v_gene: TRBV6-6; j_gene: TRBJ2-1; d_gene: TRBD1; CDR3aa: CASNTRQGAGNEQFF; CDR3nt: TGTGCCAGCAACACCCGACAGGGGGCGGGTAATGAGCAGTTCTTC
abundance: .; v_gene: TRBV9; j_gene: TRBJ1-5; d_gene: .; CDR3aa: CASSVYGDNQPQHF; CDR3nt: TGTGCCAGCAGCGTATACGGAGACAATCAGCCCCAGCATTTT
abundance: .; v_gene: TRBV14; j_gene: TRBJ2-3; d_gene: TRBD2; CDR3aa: CASSQERGGRRTDTQYF; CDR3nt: TGTGCCAGCAGCCAAGAACGCGGCGGGAGACGCACAGATACGCAGTATTTT
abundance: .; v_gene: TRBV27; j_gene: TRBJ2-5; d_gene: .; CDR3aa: CASSPLGGQETQYF; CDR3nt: TGTGCCAGCAGTCCTTTGGGGGGTCAAGAGACCCAGTACTTC
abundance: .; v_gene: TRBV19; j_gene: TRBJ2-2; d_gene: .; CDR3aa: CASSINGNVIGELFF; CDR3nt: TGTGCCAGTAGTATTAACGGGAACGTTATCGGGGAGCTGTTTTTT
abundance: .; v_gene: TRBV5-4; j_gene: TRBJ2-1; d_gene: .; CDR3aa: CASSLLSSYNEQFF; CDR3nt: TGTGCCAGCAGCCTACTCTCTTCCTACAATGAGCAGTTCTTC
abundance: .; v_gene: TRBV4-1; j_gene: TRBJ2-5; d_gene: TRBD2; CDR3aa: CASSPSGGLAVQETQYF; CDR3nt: TGCGCCAGCAGCCCATCCGGAGGACTAGCGGTCCAAGAGACCCAGTACTTC
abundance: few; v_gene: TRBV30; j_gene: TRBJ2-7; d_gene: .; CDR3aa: CAWSVGRAYEQYF; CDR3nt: TGTGCCTGGAGTGTAGGACGGGCCTACGAGCAGTACTTC
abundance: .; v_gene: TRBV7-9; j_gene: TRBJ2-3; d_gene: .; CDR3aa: CASSLNPRLLDTDTQYF; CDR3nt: TGTGCCAGCAGCTTAAATCCGCGGTTATTGGACACAGATACGCAGTATTTT
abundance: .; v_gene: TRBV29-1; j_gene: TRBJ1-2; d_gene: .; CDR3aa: CSVEGRAGQGSGYTF; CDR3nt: TGCAGCGTTGAAGGTCGCGCGGGGCAGGGTTCTGGCTACACCTTC
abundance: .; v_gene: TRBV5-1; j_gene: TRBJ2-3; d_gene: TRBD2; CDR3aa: CASSISGTHTDTQYF; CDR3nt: TGCGCCAGCAGCATTAGCGGGACCCACACAGATACGCAGTATTTT
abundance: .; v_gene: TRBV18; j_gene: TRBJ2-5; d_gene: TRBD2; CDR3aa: CASSRAGGPIETQYF; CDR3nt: TGTGCCAGCTCACGGGCGGGAGGGCCGATAGAGACCCAGTACTTC
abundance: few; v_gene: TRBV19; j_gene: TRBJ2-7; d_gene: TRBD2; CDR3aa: CASSIDLASGSYEQYF; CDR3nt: TGTGCCAGTAGTATAGATCTCGCTAGCGGATCCTACGAGCAGTACTTC
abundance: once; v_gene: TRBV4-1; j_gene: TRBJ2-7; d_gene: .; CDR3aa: CASSQVADSRSYEQYF; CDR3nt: TGCGCCAGCAGCCAAGTGGCGGACTCCCGCTCCTACGAGCAGTACTTC
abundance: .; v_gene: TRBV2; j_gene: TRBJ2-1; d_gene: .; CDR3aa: CASSVEGQGRSEQFF; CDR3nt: TGTGCCAGCAGTGTAGAGGGGCAGGGAAGGAGTGAGCAGTTCTTC
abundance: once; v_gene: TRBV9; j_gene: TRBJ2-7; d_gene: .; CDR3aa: CASSVGESRPYEQYF; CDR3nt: TGTGCCAGCAGCGTAGGTGAATCCAGACCCTACGAGCAGTACTTC